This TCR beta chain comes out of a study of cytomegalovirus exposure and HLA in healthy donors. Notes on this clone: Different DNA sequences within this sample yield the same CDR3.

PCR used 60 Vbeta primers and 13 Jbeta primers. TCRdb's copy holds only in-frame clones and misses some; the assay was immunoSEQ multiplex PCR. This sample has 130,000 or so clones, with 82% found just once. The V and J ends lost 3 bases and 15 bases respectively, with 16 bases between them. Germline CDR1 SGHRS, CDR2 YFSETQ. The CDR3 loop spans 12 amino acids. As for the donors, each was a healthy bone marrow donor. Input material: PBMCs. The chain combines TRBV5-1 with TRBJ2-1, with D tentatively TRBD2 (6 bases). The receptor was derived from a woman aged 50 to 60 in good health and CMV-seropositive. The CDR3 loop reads CASSYSGPYPFF. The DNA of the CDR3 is TGCGCCAGCAGCTATAGCGGACCCTACCCGTTCTTC.